One and the same sample provided the 18 T cell receptor beta chains below, sequenced in a study of blood T cell repertoires in COVID-19. Libraries were prepared by immunoSEQ multiplex PCR; TCRdb keeps only in-frame clonotypes and omits some of them. The sample includes under 200,000 clones, roughly 86% of them seen just once. Sequencing was carried out using peripheral blood. Receptors originate from a man aged 35-49 years with active or convalescent COVID-19.

The chain carries TRBV30 and TRBJ1-1; D gene uncertain. The CDR3 sequence is 11 residues long. Per germline, CDR1 GTSNPN and CDR2 SVGIG (reference sequence). The V and J ends lost 5 bases and 1 base respectively, with 5 bases between them. The CDR3 DNA reads as TGTGCCTGGCGTCGGAACACTGAAGCTTTCTTT. Translated, it gives CAWRRNTEAFF.

The sample holds one count of this clone. V and J are TRBV19 and TRBJ2-2; no clear D. This CDR3 contains 15 residues. The V gene lost 3 bases and the J gene lost 1 base, with 9 bases spanning the gap. The germline V gene encodes CDR1 LNHDA and CDR2 SQIVND (reference sequence). The CDR3: CASSIFTGNTGELFF. The CDR3 DNA reads as TGTGCCAGTAGTATCTTTACCGGGAACACCGGGGAGCTGTTTTTT.

This clone was detected once. This chain joins TRBV7-9 and TRBJ2-7; 9 nucleotides match TRBD2. The junction had 16 bases not matched to a gene; V was cut back by 5 bases and J by 2 bases. The CDR3 has 18 residues. The germline CDR1 and CDR2 sequences are SEHNR and FQNEAQ (reference sequence). The CDR3 coding sequence is TGTGCCAGCAGCCCCTCCCCGAGTAGCGGGGGAGCTACCTACGAGCAGTACTTC. Translated: CASSPSPSSGGATYEQYF. The complete variable domain, with remaining parts taken from reference TRBV7-9 and TRBJ2-7, reads DTGVSQNPRHKITKRGQNVTFRCDPISEHNRLYWYRQTLGQGPEFLTYFQNEAQLEKSRLLSDRFSAERPKGSFSTLEIQRTEQGDSAMYLCASSPSPSSGGATYEQYFGPGTRLTVT.

This chain joins TRBV15 and TRBJ1-2; the match to TRBD1 covers 9 bases. The CDR3 runs to 15 residues. Germline values: CDR1 LNHNV, CDR2 YYDKDF (reference sequence). With 1 base clipped from V and 7 bases from J, the junction kept 7 bases outside the gene matches. The CDR3 here is CATSRGPGQGSGYTF. For the CDR3, the DNA is TGTGCCACCAGCAGAGGACCGGGACAGGGTTCTGGCTACACCTTC.

The chain employs TRBV6-1 and TRBJ2-7, with a weak D call TRBD1 (5 bases). The V end was cut by 1 base, the J end by 2 bases, with 9 bases between. Germline CDR1 and CDR2: MNHNS and SASEGT. The CDR3 length is 14 residues. CDR3 sequence: CASSEVGRAYEQYF. As DNA, the CDR3 is TGTGCCAGCAGTGAAGTGGGCAGGGCCTACGAGCAGTACTTC.

The genes are TRBV19 and TRBJ2-1; D may be TRBD1 (7 bases). Germline values: CDR1 LNHDA, CDR2 SQIVND (reference sequence). CDR3 length: 17 residues. The ends were cut back, 6 bases at V and 3 bases at J, with 21 bases in the middle. CDR3 DNA sequence: TGTGCCAGTAGAAGCCCGGAGGGGGCCCGGAGCTACAATGAGCAGTTCTTC. Translation: CASRSPEGARSYNEQFF.

With respect to this clone: The junction departs from germline at one end; a sequencing error may be responsible. The chain employs TRBV5-1 and TRBJ1-2; TRBD1 might be the D (5 bases). The germline gives CDR1 SGHRS, CDR2 YFSETQ. CDR3 length equals 17 residues. The CDR3 here is CASSLAVGGSTNSGYTF. The CDR3 DNA reads TGCGCCAGCAGCTTGGCCGTGGGGGGTAGCACTAACTCTGGCTACACCTTC. The variable domain in full, with the rest retrieved from reference TRBV5-1 and TRBJ1-2, is KAGVTQTPRYLIKTRGQQVTLSCSPISGHRSVSWYQQTPGQGLQFLFEYFSETQRNKGNFPGRFSGRQFSNSRSEMNVSTLELGDSALYLCASSLAVGGSTNSGYTFGSGTRLTVV.

The rearrangement joins TRBV4-1 to TRBJ1-5, with no clear D. V was pared by 2 bases and J by 6 bases, with 8 bases between. In germline, CDR1 is MGHRA, CDR2 YSYEKL. CDR3 length equals 13 residues. Written as DNA, the CDR3 is TGCGCCAGCAGCCAACACGGAGGTCAGCCCCAGCATTTT. Its translation: CASSQHGGQPQHF.

This CDR3 reads CANFFQGGRANSGSSYGYTF. The CDR3 nucleotides read TGCGCCAATTTTTTCCAGGGGGGCCGTGCCAACTCGGGCTCTTCCTATGGCTACACCTTC. The chain is built from TRBV4-1 and TRBJ1-2, with 7 nucleotides matching TRBD1. The ends lost 10 bases at V and 4 bases at J; junction bases unmatched: 30. From germline, CDR1 is MGHRA and CDR2 YSYEKL. The CDR3 has 20 amino acids.

In this sample, this clone turned up many times. The chain employs TRBV7-6 and TRBJ1-2; 9 bases align to TRBD1. Germline CDR1 SGHVS, CDR2 FNYEAQ. V dropped 2 bases and J dropped 5; count of bases not matched to a gene: 9. This CDR3 contains 16 residues. DNA for the CDR3: TGTGCCAGCAGCTTACACATGACAGGGGGAGCTTATGGCTACACCTTC. Its protein is CASSLHMTGGAYGYTF.

The genes are TRBV28 and TRBJ2-6, with D unclear. This CDR3 is 15 amino acids long. Trimming shortened V by 6 bases and J by 2 bases, and 11 bases separated the two germline ends. Per germline, CDR1 MDHEN and CDR2 SYDVKM. The CDR3 protein is CASSPGAAGANVLTF. In DNA, the CDR3 is TGTGCCAGCAGCCCTGGTGCGGCTGGGGCCAACGTCCTGACTTTC.

The chain is built from TRBV12-3 or TRBV12-4 and TRBJ1-5, with a possible D match to TRBD1 (5 bases). V shed 3 bases and J shed 7 bases, with 10 bases lying between them. The CDR3 contains 13 residues. The CDR3 coding sequence is TGTGCCAGCAGTTTGGGGCGGCACCAGCCCCAGCATTTT. It encodes CASSLGRHQPQHF.

The V call is TRBV6-5, the J call TRBJ1-1; D is unresolved. The V gene lost 6 bases and the J gene lost 4 bases, with 15 bases spanning the gap. Germline V gives CDR1 MNHEY, CDR2 SVGAGI. The CDR3 covers 14 residues. In DNA form, the CDR3 reads TGTGCCAGCAGCCCCTATGGGCAGTTCACTGAAGCTTTCTTT. Translation gives CASSPYGQFTEAFF.

J is TRBJ2-7 and V is TRBV19, with D maybe TRBD1 (6 bases). Trimming removed 3 bases at V and 3 bases at J, with 9 bases between. The CDR3 consists of 13 residues. Germline V gives CDR1 LNHDA, CDR2 SQIVND (reference sequence). CDR3 sequence (DNA): TGTGCCAGTAGTATGGCAGGGGTCTACGAGCAGTACTTC. The encoded protein is CASSMAGVYEQYF.

This clone was seen a few times. The chain joins TRBV7-9 to TRBJ2-1; tentatively, D is TRBD1 (5 bases). The CDR3 has 17 residues. Per germline, CDR1 SEHNR and CDR2 FQNEAQ (reference sequence). Trimming took off 3 bases at V and 1 base at J, with 16 bases between the two ends. DNA of the CDR3: TGTGCCAGCAGCTTCCCCTTTGGACAATTGTCCTACAATGAGCAGTTCTTC. Residues: CASSFPFGQLSYNEQFF. Full variable domain (remainder filled in from reference TRBV7-9 and TRBJ2-1): DTGVSQNPRHKITKRGQNVTFRCDPISEHNRLYWYRQTLGQGPEFLTYFQNEAQLEKSRLLSDRFSAERPKGSFSTLEIQRTEQGDSAMYLCASSFPFGQLSYNEQFFGPGTRLTVL.

The chain uses TRBV11-3 and TRBJ2-2; 9 nucleotides line up with TRBD1. This CDR3 is 14 amino acids long. Unmatched junction bases numbered 4, after V lost 5 bases and J lost 6 bases. Germline V gives CDR1 SGHNT, CDR2 YENEEA. Written as DNA, the CDR3 is TGTGCCAGCAGCCCTAGACAGGGGGCCGGGGAGCTGTTTTTT. This codes for CASSPRQGAGELFF.

The chain couples TRBV7-9 to TRBJ2-2; D is possibly TRBD2 (6 bases). CDR1 is SEHNR and CDR2 is FQNEAQ in the germline V gene (reference sequence). The CDR3 covers 14 residues. V was cut by 5 bases and J by 7 bases, with 14 bases left in between. The CDR3 sequence: CASSPPGGSGELFF. CDR3 sequence (DNA): TGTGCCAGCAGCCCCCCTGGAGGGAGCGGGGAGCTGTTTTTT.

The rearrangement links TRBV28 to TRBJ2-2; the D gene is possibly TRBD1 (5 bases). Trimming took 6 bases from V and 4 from J, leaving 12 bases between them. The CDR3 loop spans 14 amino acids. Germline V gives CDR1 MDHEN, CDR2 SYDVKM. Written as DNA, the CDR3 is TGTGCCAGCAGAACACCGCAGGGCACCGGGGAGCTGTTTTTT. Its protein is CASRTPQGTGELFF.